Included here is one TCR beta chain sequence, with context. Antigen unknown. The germline V and J ends were trimmed by 2 bases and 1 base, with 9 bases remaining between them. The CDR3 extends over 16 amino acids. In germline, CDR1 is MGHRA, CDR2 YSYEKL. These data come from a study of cytomegalovirus exposure and HLA in healthy donors. Study results and limitations: There were several of the most significant clusters that appeared linked to common viral pathogens in a later analysis.

Primers: 60 Vbeta forward and 13 Jbeta reverse. Libraries were prepared by immunoSEQ multiplex PCR; TCRdb keeps only in-frame clonotypes and omits some of them. The table records 150,000 to 200,000 clones, 84% of them present only once. The sequence was collected from a boy aged 5-17 years in good health and CMV-seronegative. The sequenced sample consisted of PBMCs. The chain joins TRBV4-1 to TRBJ2-6, with D possibly matching TRBD2 (5 bases). CDR3 sequence (DNA): TGCGCCAGCAGCCAAACATCGGGGTCTGGGGCCAACGTCCTGACTTTC. This codes for CASSQTSGSGANVLTF.